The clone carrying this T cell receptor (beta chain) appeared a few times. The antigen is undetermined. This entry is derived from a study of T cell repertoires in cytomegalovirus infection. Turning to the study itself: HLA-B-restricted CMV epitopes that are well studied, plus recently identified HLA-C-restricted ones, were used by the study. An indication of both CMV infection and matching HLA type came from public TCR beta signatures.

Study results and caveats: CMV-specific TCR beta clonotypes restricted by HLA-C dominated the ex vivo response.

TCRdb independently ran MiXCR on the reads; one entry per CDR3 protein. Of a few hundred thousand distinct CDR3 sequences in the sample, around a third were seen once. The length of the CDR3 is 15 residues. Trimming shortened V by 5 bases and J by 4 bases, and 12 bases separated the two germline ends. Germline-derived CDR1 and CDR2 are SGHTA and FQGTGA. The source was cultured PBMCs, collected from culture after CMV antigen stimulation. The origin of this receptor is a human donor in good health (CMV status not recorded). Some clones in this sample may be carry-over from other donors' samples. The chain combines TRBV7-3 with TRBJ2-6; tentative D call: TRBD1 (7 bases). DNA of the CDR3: TGTGCCAGCAGCCGCGGGACAGTGGGGGCCAACGTCCTGACTTTC. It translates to CASSRGTVGANVLTF.